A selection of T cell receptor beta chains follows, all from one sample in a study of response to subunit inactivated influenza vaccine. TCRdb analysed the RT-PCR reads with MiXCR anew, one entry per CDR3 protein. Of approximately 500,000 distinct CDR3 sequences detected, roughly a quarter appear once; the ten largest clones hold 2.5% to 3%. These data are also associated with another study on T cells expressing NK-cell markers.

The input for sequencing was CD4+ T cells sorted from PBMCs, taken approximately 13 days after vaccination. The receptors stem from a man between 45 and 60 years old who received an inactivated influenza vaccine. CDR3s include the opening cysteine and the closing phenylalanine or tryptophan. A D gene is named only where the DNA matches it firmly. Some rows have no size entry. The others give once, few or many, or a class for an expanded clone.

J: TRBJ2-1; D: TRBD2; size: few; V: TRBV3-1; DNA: TGTGCCAGCAGCCAAGATTCACTAGCGATCGATGAGCAGTTCTTC; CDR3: CASSQDSLAIDEQFF
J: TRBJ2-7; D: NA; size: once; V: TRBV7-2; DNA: TGTGCCAGCAGCCCCACCGGGGGGCAGCGACCCTACGAGCAGTACTTC; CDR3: CASSPTGGQRPYEQYF
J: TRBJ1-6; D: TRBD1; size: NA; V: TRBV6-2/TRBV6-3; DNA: TGTGCCAGCAGTGGACAGGGTCCGCAGAATTCACCCCTCCACTTT; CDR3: CASSGQGPQNSPLHF
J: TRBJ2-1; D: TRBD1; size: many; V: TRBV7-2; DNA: TGTGCCAGCAGCGAACCAGGGGGTGTAGACAATGAGCAGTTCTTC; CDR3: CASSEPGGVDNEQFF
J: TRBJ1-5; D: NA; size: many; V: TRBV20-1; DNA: TGCAGTGCTAGACGCCGATCGGGGGTCGAGTATAGCAATCAGCCCCAGCATTTT; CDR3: CSARRRSGVEYSNQPQHF
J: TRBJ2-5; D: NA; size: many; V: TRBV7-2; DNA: TGTGCCAGCAGCTTAGAGTCGGGGCTTGCAGAGACCCAGTACTTC; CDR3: CASSLESGLAETQYF
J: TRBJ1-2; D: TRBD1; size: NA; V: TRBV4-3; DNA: TGCGCCAGCAGCCATGAGGGACAGCGGCGTGGCTACACCTTC; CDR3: CASSHEGQRRGYTF
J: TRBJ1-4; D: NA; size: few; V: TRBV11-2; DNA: TGTGCCAGCAGCCCTTACTTGGGAAAACTGTTTTTT; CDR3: CASSPYLGKLFF
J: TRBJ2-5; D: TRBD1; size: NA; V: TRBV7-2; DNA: TGTGCCAGCAGCAATAGACAGGGGGCGGGAAAAGAGACCCAGTACTTC; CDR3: CASSNRQGAGKETQYF
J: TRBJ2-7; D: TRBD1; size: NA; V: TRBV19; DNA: TGTGCCACTAGGAAAACAGGGGATCCATACGAGGAGTACTTC; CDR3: CATRKTGDPYEEYF
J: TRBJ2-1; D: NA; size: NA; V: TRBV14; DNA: TGTGCCAGCAGCCCAGAAACTCTAGCGTACTACAATGAGCAGTTCTTC; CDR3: CASSPETLAYYNEQFF
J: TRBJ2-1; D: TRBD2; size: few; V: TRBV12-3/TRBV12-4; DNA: TGTGCCAGCAGTCCCGGGACTAGCTCGCTAGGTGAGCAGTTCTTC; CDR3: CASSPGTSSLGEQFF
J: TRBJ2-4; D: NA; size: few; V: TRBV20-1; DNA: TGCAGTGCTAGAGGCCAGGGGAGGATGGACATTCAGTACTTC; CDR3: CSARGQGRMDIQYF
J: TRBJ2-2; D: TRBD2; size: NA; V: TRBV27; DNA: TGTGCCAGCAGCCCACTAGCGGCTAACACCGGGGAGCTGTTTTTT; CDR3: CASSPLAANTGELFF
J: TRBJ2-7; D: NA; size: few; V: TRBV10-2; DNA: TGCGCCAGCAGCGCCCTGCTCCGGGACGGAGCCTACGAGCAGTACTTC; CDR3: CASSALLRDGAYEQYF
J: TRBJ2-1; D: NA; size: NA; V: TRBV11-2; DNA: TGTGCCAGCAGCTTAGTTAGCAGGGCGGGTGAGCAGTTCTTC; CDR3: CASSLVSRAGEQFF
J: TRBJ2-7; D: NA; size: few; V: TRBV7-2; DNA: TGTGCCAGCAGCTTAGGGGGGACGTCAGCCGAGCAGTACTTC; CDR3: CASSLGGTSAEQYF
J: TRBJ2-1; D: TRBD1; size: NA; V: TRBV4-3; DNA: TGCGCCAGCAGCCAAGAGGGGGACAGGGGAAATGAGCAGTTCTTC; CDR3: CASSQEGDRGNEQFF
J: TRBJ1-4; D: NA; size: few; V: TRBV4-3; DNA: TGCGCCAGCAGCCAATCTCGGGGTCCTAATGAAAAACTGTTTTTT; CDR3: CASSQSRGPNEKLFF
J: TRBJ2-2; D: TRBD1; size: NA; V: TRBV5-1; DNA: TGCGCCACCGCAGGGACAGCGAACACCGGGGAGCTGTTTTTT; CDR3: CATAGTANTGELFF
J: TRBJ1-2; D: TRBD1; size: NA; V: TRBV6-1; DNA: TGTGCCAGCAGACCGGACAGGGGGCGGTTAAATAATGGCTACACCTTC; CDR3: CASRPDRGRLNNGYTF
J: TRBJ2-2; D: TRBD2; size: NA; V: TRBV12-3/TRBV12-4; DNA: TGTGCCAGCAGTTTCTCCGGGGGGTCGGGGGAGCTGTTTTTT; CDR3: CASSFSGGSGELFF
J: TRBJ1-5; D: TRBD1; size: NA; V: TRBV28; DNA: TGTGCCGCTTCTTCGGACAGGGGGGGCAATCAGCCCCAGCATTTT; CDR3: CAASSDRGGNQPQHF
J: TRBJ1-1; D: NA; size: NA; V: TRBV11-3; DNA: TGTGCCCGAGGGAGCCTTGAAGCTTTCTTT; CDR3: CARGSLEAFF
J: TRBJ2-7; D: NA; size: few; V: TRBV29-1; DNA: TGCAGCGCCGTCCGGGGAACCTACGAGCAGTACTTC; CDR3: CSAVRGTYEQYF
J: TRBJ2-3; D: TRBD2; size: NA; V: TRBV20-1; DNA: TGCAGTGCAAAACTAGCGGGGGGCACGCATACGCAGTATTTT; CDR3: CSAKLAGGTHTQYF
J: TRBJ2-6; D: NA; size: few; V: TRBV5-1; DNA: TGCGCCAGCAGCTTGATTGGGGACATGGCCAACGTCCTGACTTTC; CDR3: CASSLIGDMANVLTF
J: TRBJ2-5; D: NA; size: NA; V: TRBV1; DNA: TGCACCAGCAGCCATGTCTTGGGCCCGACCCAGTACTTC; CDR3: CTSSHVLGPTQYF
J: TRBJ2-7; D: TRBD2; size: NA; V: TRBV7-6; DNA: TGTGCCAGCAGCGGGTTAGCGGGGCCATACGAGCAGTACTTC; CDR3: CASSGLAGPYEQYF
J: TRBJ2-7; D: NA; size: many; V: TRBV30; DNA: TGTGCCTGGGGAGGTAGGACAACCTACGAGCAGTACTTC; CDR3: CAWGGRTTYEQYF
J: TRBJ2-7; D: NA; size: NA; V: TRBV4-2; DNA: TGTGCCATGGGCCCCGGCAGACGCTCCTACGAGCAGTACTTC; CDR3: CAMGPGRRSYEQYF
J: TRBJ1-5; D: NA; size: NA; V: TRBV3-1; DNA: TGTGCCAGCAGCCTCAGCCATAGCAATCAGCCCCAGCATTTT; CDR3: CASSLSHSNQPQHF
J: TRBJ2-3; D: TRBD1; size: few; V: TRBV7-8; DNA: TGTGCCAGCAGCCCGATGTCGACAGGGAGCACAGATACGCAGTATTTT; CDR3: CASSPMSTGSTDTQYF
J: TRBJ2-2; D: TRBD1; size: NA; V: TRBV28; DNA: TGTGCCAGCAGTCCACCGGGACAGGGCTCCGGGGAGCTGTTTTTT; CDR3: CASSPPGQGSGELFF
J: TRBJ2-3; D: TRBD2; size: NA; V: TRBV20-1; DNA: TGCAGTGCTAAGTTGCTAGCGGGAGGATACACAGATACGCAGTATTTT; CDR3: CSAKLLAGGYTDTQYF
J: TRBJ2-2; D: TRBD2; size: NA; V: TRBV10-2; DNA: TGCGCCAGCAGTGCTCCCCCGGGACTAGCGGAGAACACCGGGGAGCTGTTTTTT; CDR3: CASSAPPGLAENTGELFF
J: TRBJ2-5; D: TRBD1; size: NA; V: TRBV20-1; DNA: TGCAGTGCTAGAGGTGGGACAGGACAAGAGACCCAGTACTTC; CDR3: CSARGGTGQETQYF
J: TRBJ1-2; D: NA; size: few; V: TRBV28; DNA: TGTGCCAGCTCGGCAACAGGGCTGGCTAACTATGGCTACACCTTC; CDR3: CASSATGLANYGYTF
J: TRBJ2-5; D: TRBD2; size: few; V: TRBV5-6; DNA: TGTGCCAGCAGCTCTTACCTGAGCGGGGGCCCTGAGACCCAGTACTTC; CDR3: CASSSYLSGGPETQYF
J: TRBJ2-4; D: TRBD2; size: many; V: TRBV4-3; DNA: TGCGCCAGCAGCCAAGATTTGGCGGGGGGCCTAGCCAAAAACATTCAGTACTTC; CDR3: CASSQDLAGGLAKNIQYF
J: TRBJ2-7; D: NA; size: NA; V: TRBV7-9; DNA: TGTGCCAGCAGCCCAGGTGGGGGATTTATCGAGCAGTACTTC; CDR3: CASSPGGGFIEQYF
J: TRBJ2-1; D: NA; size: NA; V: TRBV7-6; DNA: TGTGCCAGCAGCTTAGGCCGCGCCTTAAACCCTGACAGGTCCTACAATGAGCAGTTCTTC; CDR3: CASSLGRALNPDRSYNEQFF
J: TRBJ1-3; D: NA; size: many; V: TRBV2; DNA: TGTGCCAGCAGTGAAGGACGGGGAAACTCTGGAAACACCATATATTTT; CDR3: CASSEGRGNSGNTIYF
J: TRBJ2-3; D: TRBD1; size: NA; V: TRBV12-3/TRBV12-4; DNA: TGTGCCAGCAGGGGGACAGTCCAAGATACGCAGTATTTT; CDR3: CASRGTVQDTQYF
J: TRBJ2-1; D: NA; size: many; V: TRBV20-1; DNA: TGCAGTGCGAATAGGGGGGATGGCAATGAGCAGTTCTTC; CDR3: CSANRGDGNEQFF
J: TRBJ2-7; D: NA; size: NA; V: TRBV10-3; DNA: TGTGCCATCAGTGTAGAGAGGTTCTCGGAGCAGTACTTC; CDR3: CAISVERFSEQYF
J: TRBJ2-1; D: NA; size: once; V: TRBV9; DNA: TGTGCCAGCAGCGTAGACGGTAACGTATACAATGAGCAGTTCTTC; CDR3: CASSVDGNVYNEQFF